This is a list of T cell receptor beta chains from one sample in a study of control samples from healthy donors and cancer patients. Using immunoSEQ multiplex PCR, the repertoire was profiled, and TCRdb retains in-frame clones only, with some absent. The sample carries approximately 97,000 clones, approximately 90% recorded once. The specimen sequenced was blood. These TCRs come from a woman under 30 in good health. CDR3s include the opening cysteine and the closing phenylalanine or tryptophan. The D gene is left open where the match is weak. Only some rows state a clone size, as once, few, many or a class for expanded clones.

clone size,J gene,V gene,D gene,CDR3 DNA,CDR3 protein
.,TRBJ1-1,TRBV30,.,TGTGCCTGGGGTTGGGGCACTGAAGCTTTCTTT,CAWGWGTEAFF
.,TRBJ1-1,TRBV20-1,.,TGCAGTGCTAGACGGGAGACTGAAGCTTTCTTT,CSARRETEAFF
.,TRBJ2-3,TRBV27,.,TGTGCCAGCAGTTTATGGGGCCGGGCACGCACAGATACGCAGTATTTT,CASSLWGRARTDTQYF
.,TRBJ1-2,TRBV6-5,.,TGTGCCAGCATTGGGGCCGGGACGTCATTTTTCTACACCTTC,CASIGAGTSFFYTF
.,TRBJ1-1,TRBV19,.,TGTGCCAGTTCAAGACAGGCCCTCACTGAAGCTTTCTTT,CASSRQALTEAFF
.,TRBJ1-4,TRBV25-1,.,TGTGCCAGCAGTGCTGTCGCGGGACACGAAAAACTGTTTTTT,CASSAVAGHEKLFF
.,TRBJ1-2,TRBV28,.,TGTGCCAGCAGTACCCCCCCACGCTACACCTTC,CASSTPPRYTF
.,TRBJ1-1,TRBV6-5,.,TGTGCCAGCACCTATGCGGGGGGGATCACTGAAGCTTTCTTT,CASTYAGGITEAFF
.,TRBJ2-2,TRBV29-1,.,TGCAGCGTTGAAGACAGGGTGGTCACCGGGGAGCTGTTTTTT,CSVEDRVVTGELFF
.,TRBJ2-7,TRBV7-6,TRBD1,TGTGCCAGCAGCACGGACAGGGGAGTAAAGTACTTC,CASSTDRGVKYF
.,TRBJ1-1,TRBV9,.,TGTGCCAGCAGCCCTCAAGGTACTGAAGCTTTCTTT,CASSPQGTEAFF
.,TRBJ1-1,TRBV4-1,.,TGCGCCAGCAGCCAAGTGGGTCAGGGGAACACTGAAGCTTTCTTT,CASSQVGQGNTEAFF
.,TRBJ1-2,TRBV6-2/TRBV6-3,.,TGTGCCAGCAGTTACTCGGAATATGGCTACACCTTC,CASSYSEYGYTF
.,TRBJ2-1,TRBV21-1,.,TGTGCCAGCAGCCTCCAATCCAGGGTCCCACTCCATGAGCAGTTCTTC,CASSLQSRVPLHEQFF
.,TRBJ1-3,TRBV24-1,.,TGTGCCACCAGTACGGGAAACACCATATATTTT,CATSTGNTIYF
.,TRBJ2-1,TRBV3-1/TRBV3-2,TRBD2,TGTGCCAGCAGCCCCCCGCTAGCGGGAGGCTTGTCCTACAATGAGCAGTTCTTC,CASSPPLAGGLSYNEQFF
.,TRBJ2-3,TRBV24-1,.,TGTGCCACCAGTGCATTGTATGGAGGTGGCGGCACAGATACGCAGTATTTT,CATSALYGGGGTDTQYF
.,TRBJ2-7,TRBV5-1,TRBD1,TGCGCCAGCAGCCCAGAATTGACAGGGTTTAGCGAGCAGTACTTC,CASSPELTGFSEQYF
.,TRBJ1-2,TRBV12-3/TRBV12-4,.,TGTGCCAGCAGGGGAGGGGGAAATGGCTACACCTTC,CASRGGGNGYTF
.,TRBJ2-1,TRBV3-1/TRBV3-2,TRBD2,TGTGCCAGCAGCCTCCCGACTAGCGGGGGGGCCGGTGAGCAGTTCTTC,CASSLPTSGGAGEQFF
.,TRBJ1-2,TRBV11-2,.,TGTGCCAGCAGCTTAGAAGGACTAGGAGGCTACACCTTC,CASSLEGLGGYTF
.,TRBJ2-3,TRBV11-2,.,TGTGCCAGCAGCTTAGTCCCCACAGATACGCAGTATTTT,CASSLVPTDTQYF
.,TRBJ1-5,TRBV19,.,TGTGCCAGTAGTATAACGTGGAATAGCAATCAGCCCCAGCATTTT,CASSITWNSNQPQHF
.,TRBJ1-1,TRBV6-5,TRBD1,TGTGCCAGCAGCTGGGGACAGCTGAACACTGAAGCTTTCTTT,CASSWGQLNTEAFF
.,TRBJ1-1,TRBV30,.,TGTGCCTGGAGTAACTCTTTGGACACTGAAGCTTTCTTT,CAWSNSLDTEAFF
.,TRBJ1-5,TRBV6-5,.,TGTGCCAGCAGTTACGAGCCGGCTCGGGGAGTTCAGCCCCAGCATTTT,CASSYEPARGVQPQHF
.,TRBJ1-1,TRBV28,TRBD1,TGTGCCAGCAGTGCCCAGGACAGGGGCACGGACACTGAAGCTTTCTTT,CASSAQDRGTDTEAFF
once,TRBJ1-1,TRBV29-1,TRBD1,TGCAGCGTTGAAGGGGACAGGGGGCCTTCAGAAGCTTTCTTT,CSVEGDRGPSEAFF
.,TRBJ2-7,TRBV19,TRBD2,TGTGCCAGTAGTATTGCGGGGGGACCGAACGAGCAGTACTTC,CASSIAGGPNEQYF
few,TRBJ2-7,TRBV27,.,TGTGCCAGCACCCCCGGAGGTGCCTACGAGCAGTACTTC,CASTPGGAYEQYF
.,TRBJ1-1,TRBV6-1,.,TGTGCCAGCAGTGTAACCAGGGGACGGGGCCACACTGAAGCTTTCTTT,CASSVTRGRGHTEAFF
.,TRBJ2-7,TRBV30,.,TGTGCCTGGAGTGTTCGATTGAGCTCCTACGAGCAGTACTTC,CAWSVRLSSYEQYF
once,TRBJ2-3,TRBV4-2,.,TGTGCCAGCAGCCAAGTCATGGGAAGCACAGATACGCAGTATTTT,CASSQVMGSTDTQYF
.,TRBJ2-2,TRBV9,TRBD2,TGTGCCAGCAGCGTAGTTCCAGCGGGGGGTTACGCGAACACCGGGGAGCTGTTTTTT,CASSVVPAGGYANTGELFF
once,TRBJ1-6,TRBV18,.,TGTGCCAGCTCACCAGGGCCCTCCAATTCACCCCTCCACTTT,CASSPGPSNSPLHF
.,TRBJ1-3,TRBV11-2,.,TGTGCCAGCAGCTTATACAGGACCTCTTCTGGAAACACCATATATTTT,CASSLYRTSSGNTIYF
.,TRBJ2-3,TRBV11-2,TRBD2,TGTGCCAGCAGCTTAGGTGCGCTAGCGGGGGCCCCGTACACAGATACGCAGTATTTT,CASSLGALAGAPYTDTQYF
.,TRBJ1-5,TRBV24-1,TRBD1,TGTGCCACCAGGGGGACAGGGGGCGATCAGCCCCAGCATTTT,CATRGTGGDQPQHF
.,TRBJ1-1,TRBV18,.,TGTGCCAGCTCACTTGCGGACCGGGGAATGCGGAACACTGAAGCTTTCTTT,CASSLADRGMRNTEAFF
once,TRBJ2-7,TRBV11-2,.,TGTGCCAGCAGCTTAATCCGAGGAGCAACCTACGAGCAGTACTTC,CASSLIRGATYEQYF
once,TRBJ2-3,TRBV18,.,TGTGCCAGCTCACCAGCGGATACGCAGTATTTT,CASSPADTQYF
.,TRBJ2-6,TRBV7-9,.,TGTGCCAGCAGCAACCAACTAGGGGGTGCGTCCTCTGGGGCCAACGTCCTGACTTTC,CASSNQLGGASSGANVLTF
.,TRBJ2-5,TRBV12-3/TRBV12-4,.,TGTGCCAGCAGTCCCTACAGCCAAGAGACCCAGTACTTC,CASSPYSQETQYF
.,TRBJ1-1,TRBV4-2,.,TGTGCCAGCAGCCAAGGAAGCGGGGGTCTGACTGAAGCTTTCTTT,CASSQGSGGLTEAFF
.,TRBJ2-7,TRBV19,TRBD2,TGTGCCAGTCGACCTAGCGGGAGTAATAAGCAGTACTTC,CASRPSGSNKQYF
.,TRBJ2-7,TRBV18,TRBD2,TGTGCCAGCTCCCCTAGGACTAGCGGGGCGTACGAGCAGTACTTC,CASSPRTSGAYEQYF
.,TRBJ2-5,TRBV5-1,.,TGCGCCAGCAGCCCCACAGGGAAACAAGAGACCCAGTACTTC,CASSPTGKQETQYF